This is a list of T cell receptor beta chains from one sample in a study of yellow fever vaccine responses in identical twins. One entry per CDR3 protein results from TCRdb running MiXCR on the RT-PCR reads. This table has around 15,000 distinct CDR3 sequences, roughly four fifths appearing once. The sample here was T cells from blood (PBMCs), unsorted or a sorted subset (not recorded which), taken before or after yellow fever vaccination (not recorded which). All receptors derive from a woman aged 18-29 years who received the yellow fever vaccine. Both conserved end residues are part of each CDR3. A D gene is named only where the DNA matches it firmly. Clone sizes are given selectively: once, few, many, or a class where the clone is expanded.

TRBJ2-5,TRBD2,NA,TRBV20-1,CSARAPLAGKETQYF,TGCAGTGCTAGAGCCCCACTAGCGGGTAAAGAGACCCAGTACTTC
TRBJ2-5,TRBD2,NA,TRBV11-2,CASSPKTSGRQETQYF,TGTGCCAGCAGCCCGAAGACTAGCGGGAGGCAAGAGACCCAGTACTTC
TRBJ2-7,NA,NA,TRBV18,CASSPGLRGSHEQYF,TGTGCCAGCTCACCAGGGCTCAGGGGAAGCCACGAGCAGTACTTC
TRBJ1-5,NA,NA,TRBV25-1,CASSMVEHQPQHF,TGTGCCAGCAGTATGGTGGAGCATCAGCCCCAGCATTTT
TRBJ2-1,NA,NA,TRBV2,CASSGESSSYNEQFF,TGTGCCAGCAGTGGGGAATCTAGCTCCTACAATGAGCAGTTCTTC
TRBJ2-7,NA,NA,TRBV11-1,CASSLREGLGVPEQYF,TGTGCCAGCAGCTTAAGGGAAGGGTTGGGGGTACCCGAGCAGTACTTC
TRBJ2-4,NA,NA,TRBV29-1,CSVKPGYALAKNIQYF,TGCAGCGTTAAACCGGGCTACGCACTAGCCAAAAACATTCAGTACTTC
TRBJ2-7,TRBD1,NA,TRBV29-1,CSGGQGVTYEQYF,TGCAGCGGGGGTCAGGGGGTCACCTACGAGCAGTACTTC
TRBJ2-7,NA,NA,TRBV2,CASSERLAPYEQYF,TGTGCCAGCAGTGAGAGGCTAGCTCCCTACGAGCAGTACTTC
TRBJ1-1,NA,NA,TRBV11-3,CASSLGRREAFF,TGTGCCAGCAGCTTAGGTCGCAGGGAAGCTTTCTTT
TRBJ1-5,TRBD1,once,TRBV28,CASSLSGQLNQPQHF,TGTGCCAGCAGTTTATCGGGACAGCTCAATCAGCCCCAGCATTTT
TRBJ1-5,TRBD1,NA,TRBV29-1,CSFRTGGNQPQHF,TGCAGCTTTCGGACAGGGGGGAATCAGCCCCAGCATTTT
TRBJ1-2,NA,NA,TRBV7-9,CASSFSGYTF,TGTGCCAGCAGCTTTTCTGGCTACACCTTC
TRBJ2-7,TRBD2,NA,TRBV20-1,CSAPSGAYEQYF,TGCAGTGCCCCTAGCGGGGCCTACGAGCAGTACTTC
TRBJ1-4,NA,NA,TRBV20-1,CSAREAGSGEKLFF,TGCAGTGCTAGAGAAGCAGGGTCGGGTGAAAAACTGTTTTTT
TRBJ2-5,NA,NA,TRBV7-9,CASVGRYQETQYF,TGTGCCAGCGTTGGCCGGTACCAAGAGACCCAGTACTTC
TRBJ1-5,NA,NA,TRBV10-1,CASRRDTDEPQHF,TGCGCCAGCAGGCGAGACACCGATGAGCCCCAGCATTTT
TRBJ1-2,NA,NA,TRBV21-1,CAAPCRGRYGYTF,TGTGCCGCCCCATGCCGGGGCCGGTATGGCTACACCTTC